The 11 T cell receptor beta chains in this list originate from one sample, sequenced in a study of blood T cell repertoires in COVID-19. Sequenced by immunoSEQ multiplex PCR; TCRdb stores in-frame clones only, minus some. This table has roughly 100,000 clones, less than 95% appearing once. Sequencing input: peripheral blood. The receptors were sampled from a man aged 18 to 29 with COVID-19, enrolled during active disease.

V usage is TRBV7-4 and J usage is TRBJ1-5, with D maybe TRBD1 (6 bases). The germline gives CDR1 SGHVT, CDR2 SQSDAQ. V lost 2 bases, J lost 0 bases, and 14 bases lay in between. The CDR3 has 17 residues. The CDR3 sequence: CASSLWTGHHSNQPQHF. The DNA of the CDR3 is TGTGCCAGCAGCTTATGGACGGGACACCATAGCAATCAGCCCCAGCATTTT.

The chain uses TRBV9 and TRBJ1-6; D ambiguous. Germline V gene data show CDR1 as SGDLS and CDR2 as YYNGEE. Trimming took 0 bases from V and 5 from J, leaving 6 bases between them. There are 14 residues in the CDR3. CDR3 in amino acids: CASSVVADNSPLHF. The DNA of the CDR3 is TGTGCCAGCAGCGTAGTCGCAGATAATTCACCCCTCCACTTT.

The chain is built from TRBV9 and TRBJ2-7; 10 bases map to TRBD2. The CDR3 loop spans 16 amino acids. In germline, CDR1 is SGDLS, CDR2 YYNGEE. With V trimmed by 3 bases and J by 9 bases, 15 bases remained unmatched. CDR3 in amino acids: CASSGGDVIAGGAQYF. The CDR3 DNA reads TGTGCCAGCAGCGGAGGAGACGTGATAGCGGGAGGTGCGCAGTACTTC.

This sequence joins TRBV9 and TRBJ1-6, with a possible D match to TRBD1 (6 bases). Germline assignment: CDR1 SGDLS and CDR2 YYNGEE. V shed 2 bases and J shed 5 bases, with 8 bases lying between them. The CDR3 is 14 amino acids. CDR3 in DNA: TGTGCCAGCAGCGTTTACAGGGATAATTCACCCCTCCACTTT. Amino acid sequence: CASSVYRDNSPLHF. The complete variable domain, with remaining parts taken from reference TRBV9 and TRBJ1-6, reads DSGVTQTPKHLITATGQRVTLRCSPRSGDLSVYWYQQSLDQGLQFLIQYYNGEERAKGNILERFSAQQFPDLHSELNLSSLELGDSALYFCASSVYRDNSPLHFGNGTRLTVT.

The V call is TRBV19, the J call TRBJ1-2; unclear D gene. The length of the CDR3 is 15 residues. The V end lost 1 base, the J end lost 8 bases, and 17 bases lay between the germline ends. Germline loops: CDR1 LNHDA, CDR2 SQIVND (reference sequence). CDR3 loop: CASSIAVRGSSGYTF. DNA of the CDR3: TGTGCCAGTAGTATAGCTGTTCGAGGTTCATCAGGCTACACCTTC.

The chain has TRBV9 and TRBJ2-7; a weak D match, TRBD2 (5 bases). V was trimmed by 2 bases and J by 1 base, leaving 10 bases between them. CDR1 is SGDLS and CDR2 is YYNGEE in the germline V gene. This CDR3 is 14 amino acids long. The DNA for the CDR3 is TGTGCCAGCAGCGTCGGGGATGGATCCTACGAGCAGTACTTC. This encodes CASSVGDGSYEQYF.

The rearrangement joins TRBV9 to TRBJ2-1; D may be TRBD2 (5 bases). CDR1 SGDLS and CDR2 YYNGEE come from the germline V gene. This CDR3 is built from 16 residues. Trimming cost V 0 bases and J 0 bases, with 10 bases left between them. CDR3 in amino acids: CASSVGTPSSYNEQFF. The CDR3 nucleotides are TGTGCCAGCAGCGTAGGGACTCCCAGCTCCTACAATGAGCAGTTCTTC.

J is TRBJ2-1 and V is TRBV15; 9 positions match TRBD2. In germline, CDR1 is LNHNV, CDR2 YYDKDF (reference sequence). The V segment lost 4 bases and the J segment 4 bases; nucleotides outside the gene matches: 8. CDR3 size: 16 residues. CDR3 amino acids: CATSKLLAGTYNEQFF. Written as DNA, the CDR3 is TGTGCCACCAGCAAGCTACTAGCGGGTACGTACAATGAGCAGTTCTTC.

The chain couples TRBV19 to TRBJ1-2, with TRBD1 matching 9 bases. The CDR3 is 14 residues long. Germline V lookup: CDR1 LNHDA, CDR2 SQIVND (reference sequence). J was trimmed by 1 base and V by 7 bases; bases with no gene match: 4. Here the CDR3 reads CASIPGQGNYGYTF. DNA of the CDR3: TGTGCCAGTATCCCGGGACAGGGTAACTATGGCTACACCTTC. Complete variable domain (other parts from reference TRBV19 and TRBJ1-2): DGGITQSPKYLFRKEGQNVTLSCEQNLNHDAMYWYRQDPGQGLRLIYYSQIVNDFQKGDIAEGYSVSREKKESFPLTVTSAQKNPTAFYLCASIPGQGNYGYTFGSGTRLTVV.

The chain recombines TRBV29-1 with TRBJ1-4; TRBD1 aligns across 10 bases. In germline, CDR1 is SQVTM, CDR2 ANQGSEA. This CDR3 spans 14 amino acids. V lost 7 bases and J lost 7; bases outside the gene matches: 9. As DNA, the CDR3 is TGCAGCGCCACACGGACAGGGGGAGGTGAAAAACTGTTTTTT. This sequence encodes CSATRTGGGEKLFF. Supplemented by reference TRBV29-1 and TRBJ1-4, the full variable domain reads SAVISQKPSRDICQRGTSLTIQCQVDSQVTMMFWYRQQPGQSLTLIATANQGSEATYESGFVIDKFPISRPNLTFSTLTVSNMSPEDSSIYLCSATRTGGGEKLFFGSGTQLSVL.

This clone was detected once. The genes are TRBV6-1 and TRBJ2-2; 9 bases are a match to TRBD1. The CDR3 is made up of 17 amino acids. The germline gives CDR1 MNHNS, CDR2 SASEGT. Trimming removed 6 bases from V and 5 bases from J; junction bases left unmatched: 13. The CDR3 DNA follows: TGTGCCAGCAGCGAACCGGGACAGGGATATGGGACCGGGGAGCTGTTTTTT. Its translation: CASSEPGQGYGTGELFF.